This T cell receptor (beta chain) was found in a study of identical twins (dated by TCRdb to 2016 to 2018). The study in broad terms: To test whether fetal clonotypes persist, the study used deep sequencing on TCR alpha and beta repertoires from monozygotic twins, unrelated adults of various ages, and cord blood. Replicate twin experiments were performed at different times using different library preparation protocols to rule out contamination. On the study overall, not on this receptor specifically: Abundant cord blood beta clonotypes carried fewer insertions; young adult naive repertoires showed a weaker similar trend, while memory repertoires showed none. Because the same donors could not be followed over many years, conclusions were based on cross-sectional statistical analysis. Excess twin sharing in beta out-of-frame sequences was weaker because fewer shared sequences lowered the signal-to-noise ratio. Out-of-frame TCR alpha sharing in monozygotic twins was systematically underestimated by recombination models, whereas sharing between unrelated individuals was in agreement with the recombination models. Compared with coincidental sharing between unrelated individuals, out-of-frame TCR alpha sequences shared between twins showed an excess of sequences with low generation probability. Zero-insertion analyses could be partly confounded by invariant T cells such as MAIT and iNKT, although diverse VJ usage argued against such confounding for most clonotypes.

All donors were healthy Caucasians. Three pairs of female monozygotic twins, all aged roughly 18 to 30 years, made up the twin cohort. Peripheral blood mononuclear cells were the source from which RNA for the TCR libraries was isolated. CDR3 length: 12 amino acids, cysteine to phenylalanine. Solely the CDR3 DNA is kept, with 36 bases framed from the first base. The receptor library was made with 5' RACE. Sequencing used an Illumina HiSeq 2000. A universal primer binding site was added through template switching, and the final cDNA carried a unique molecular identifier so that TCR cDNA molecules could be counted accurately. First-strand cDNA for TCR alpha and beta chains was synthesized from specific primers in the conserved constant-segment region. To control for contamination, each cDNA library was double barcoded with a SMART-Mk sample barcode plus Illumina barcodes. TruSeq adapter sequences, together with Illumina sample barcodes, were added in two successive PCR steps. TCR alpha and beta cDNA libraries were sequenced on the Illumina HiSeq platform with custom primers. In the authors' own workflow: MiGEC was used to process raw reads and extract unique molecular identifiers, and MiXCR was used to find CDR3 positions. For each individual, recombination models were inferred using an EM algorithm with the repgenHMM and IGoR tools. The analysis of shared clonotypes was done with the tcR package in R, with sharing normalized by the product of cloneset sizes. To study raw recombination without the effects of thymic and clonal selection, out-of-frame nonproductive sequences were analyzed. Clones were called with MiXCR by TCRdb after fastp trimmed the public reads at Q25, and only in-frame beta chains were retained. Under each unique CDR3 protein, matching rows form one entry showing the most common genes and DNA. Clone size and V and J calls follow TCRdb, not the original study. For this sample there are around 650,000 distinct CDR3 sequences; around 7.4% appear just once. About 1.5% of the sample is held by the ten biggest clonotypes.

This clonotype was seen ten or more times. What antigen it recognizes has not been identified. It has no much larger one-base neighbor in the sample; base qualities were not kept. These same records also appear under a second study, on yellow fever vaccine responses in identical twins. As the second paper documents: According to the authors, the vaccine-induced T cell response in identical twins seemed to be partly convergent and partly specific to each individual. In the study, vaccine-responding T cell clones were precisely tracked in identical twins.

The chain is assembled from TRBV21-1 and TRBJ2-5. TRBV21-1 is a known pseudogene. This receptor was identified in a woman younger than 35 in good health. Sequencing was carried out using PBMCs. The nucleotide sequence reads TGTGCCAGCAGCAAAGGTGATGAGACCCAGTACTTC. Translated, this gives CASSKGDETQYF.